These T cell receptor beta chains were read from a single sample in a study of blood T cell repertoires in COVID-19. The protocol was immunoSEQ multiplex PCR, while the TCRdb copy is restricted to in-frame clones and leaves out a portion. This table has approximately 30,000 clones, approximately 91% appearing once. The material sequenced was peripheral blood. Receptor source: a woman aged 80 or older with active or convalescent COVID-19. CDR3s include the opening cysteine and the closing phenylalanine or tryptophan. Each record gives: clone size, J gene, V gene, D gene, CDR3 length, CDR3 protein, CDR3 DNA. A D gene is named only where the DNA matches it firmly. Some rows have no size entry. The others give once, few or many, or a class for an expanded clone.

. TRBJ1-4 TRBV25-1 . 15 CASSPRQANNEKLFF TGTGCCAGCAGTCCTCGTCAGGCGAATAATGAAAAACTGTTTTTT
. TRBJ2-7 TRBV7-2 . 13 CASSLGKAGEQYF TGTGCCAGCAGCTTAGGGAAGGCGGGGGAGCAGTACTTC
. TRBJ1-2 TRBV7-3 TRBD1 15 CASSLTGGLNYGYTF TGTGCCAGCAGCTTGACAGGGGGACTTAACTATGGCTACACCTTC
. TRBJ2-1 TRBV5-1 . 15 CASTPLRTIHNEQFF TGCGCCAGCACCCCGCTGAGGACTATACACAATGAGCAGTTCTTC
few TRBJ1-5 TRBV7-9 . 13 CASSLALNQPQHF TGTGCCAGCAGCTTAGCCCTAAATCAGCCCCAGCATTTT
. TRBJ2-2 TRBV5-1 . 15 CASKMLGGRPGELFF TGCGCCAGCAAGATGTTGGGGGGGCGGCCCGGGGAGCTGTTTTTT
. TRBJ1-5 TRBV19 TRBD1 16 CASSTRDRGRDQPQHF TGTGCCAGTAGTACCCGGGACAGGGGGCGCGATCAGCCCCAGCATTTT
. TRBJ2-1 TRBV11-2 TRBD1 14 CASSEPGQLRGQFF TGTGCCAGCAGCGAGCCGGGACAGCTCCGGGGGCAGTTCTTC
. TRBJ2-1 TRBV7-2 . 14 CASSLAVHLAGQFF TGTGCCAGCAGCTTAGCTGTGCACCTGGCTGGGCAGTTCTTC
. TRBJ2-2 TRBV3-1/TRBV3-2 TRBD1 15 CASSPTSTGSGELFF TGTGCCAGCAGCCCCACATCGACAGGGTCCGGGGAGCTGTTTTTT
. TRBJ2-1 TRBV10-3 TRBD2 15 CAISVVAGTYNEQFF TGTGCCATCTCGGTGGTAGCGGGGACCTACAATGAGCAGTTCTTC
. TRBJ2-3 TRBV25-1 TRBD2 13 CASSVSGGDTQYF TGTGCCAGCAGTGTTAGCGGGGGGGATACGCAGTATTTT
. TRBJ2-7 TRBV5-8 . 13 CASFSTDRYEQYF TGTGCCAGCTTCTCGACAGATAGATACGAGCAGTACTTC
. TRBJ2-7 TRBV7-6 TRBD1 16 CASSLGVGQGGYEQYF TGTGCCAGCAGCTTAGGGGTGGGACAGGGAGGCTACGAGCAGTACTTC
. TRBJ1-5 TRBV7-8 TRBD1 16 CASSSRQGLGNQPQHF TGTGCCAGCAGCTCCAGACAGGGTTTGGGCAATCAGCCCCAGCATTTT
few TRBJ1-6 TRBV10-1 TRBD1 13 CASRDRQNSPLHF TGCGCCAGTCGGGACAGACAGAATTCACCCCTCCACTTT
once TRBJ2-7 TRBV7-6 . 15 CASSPTGIQGYEQYF TGTGCCAGCAGCCCTACGGGGATACAGGGATACGAGCAGTACTTC